This T cell receptor beta chain was found in a study of T-cell reconstitution after alpha-beta-depleted transplantation in children. During its preparation, the TCRbeta library received unique molecular identifiers. TCRdb reprocessed the PCR reads with MiXCR, giving one entry per CDR3 protein. The sample includes a few hundred thousand distinct CDR3 sequences, about 9.3% of them seen just once. The specimen comprised PBMCs from the stem cell graft donor, sampled from the stem cell graft. The TCR originated in a human donor who donated a stem cell graft to a child with acute lymphoblastic leukemia.

CDR3 DNA: TGTGCCAGCAGCTTAGAGGCCACCGCCTACGAGCAGTACTTC. Amino acid sequence: CASSLEATAYEQYF. The V call is TRBV7-8, the J call TRBJ2-7; D gene ambiguous. V was pared by 1 base and J by 2 bases, with 9 bases between. This CDR3 comprises 14 residues. Germline CDR1 SGHVS, CDR2 FQNEAQ.